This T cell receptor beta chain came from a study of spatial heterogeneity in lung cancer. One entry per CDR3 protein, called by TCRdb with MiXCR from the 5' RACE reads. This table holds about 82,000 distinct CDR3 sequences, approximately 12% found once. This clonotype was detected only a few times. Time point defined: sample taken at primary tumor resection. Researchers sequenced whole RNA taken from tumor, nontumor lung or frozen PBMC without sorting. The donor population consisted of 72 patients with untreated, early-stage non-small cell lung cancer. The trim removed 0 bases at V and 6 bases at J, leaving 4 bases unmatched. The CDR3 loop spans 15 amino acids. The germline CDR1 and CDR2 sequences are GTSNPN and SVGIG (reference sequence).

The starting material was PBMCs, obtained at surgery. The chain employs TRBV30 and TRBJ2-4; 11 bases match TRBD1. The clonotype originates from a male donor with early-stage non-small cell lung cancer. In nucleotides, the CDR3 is TGTGCCTGGAGTGTACTCGGGACAGGGGGAAACATTCAGTACTTC. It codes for CAWSVLGTGGNIQYF.